The sequence of this T cell receptor beta chain was determined in a study of shared clonotypes between healthy human individuals. Study-level background: Each donor contributed plates that comprised three CD4 naive, three CD4 memory, two CD8 naive and one CD8 memory.

The CDR3 totals 15 residues. From germline, CDR1 is MGHRA and CDR2 YSYEKL. Trimming pared 1 base from V and 0 bases from J, leaving 7 bases between. CD45RO-negative, CCR7-positively selected cells formed the naive CD8 fraction, excluding terminally differentiated effector memory CD45RA+ cells. Once extracted for a subset, genomic DNA was divided evenly among several immunoSEQ plates. Measured with immunoSEQ multiplex PCR; TCRdb has only the in-frame clones, and not every one. The sample gives over 2,000,000 clones, approximately 92% of which show up once; about 1.6% is in the top ten. This chain links TRBV4-1 with TRBJ2-1; D not resolved. The origin of this receptor is a man between 18 and 29 years old in good health. Some clones in this sample may be carry-over from other donors' samples. The sample comprised naive CD8+ T cells from PBMCs. CDR3 in amino acids: CASSQVVSSYNEQFF. The CDR3 DNA sequence: TGCGCCAGCAGCCAAGTGGTCAGCTCCTACAATGAGCAGTTCTTC.